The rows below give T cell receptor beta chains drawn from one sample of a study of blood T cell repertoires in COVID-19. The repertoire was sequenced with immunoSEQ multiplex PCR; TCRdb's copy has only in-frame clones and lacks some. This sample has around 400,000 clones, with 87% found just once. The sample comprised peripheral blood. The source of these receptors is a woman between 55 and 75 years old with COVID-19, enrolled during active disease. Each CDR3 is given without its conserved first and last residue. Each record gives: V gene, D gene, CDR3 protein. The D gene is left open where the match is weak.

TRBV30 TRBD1 AWSVKYGTGIYSNQPQH
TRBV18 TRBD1 ASSPSGRDRGYEQY
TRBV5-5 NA ASSLAGQLQY
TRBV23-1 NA ASSQSSGLTYEQY
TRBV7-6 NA ASSLWGGDRNEQF
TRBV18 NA ASSPLRAGSNQPQH
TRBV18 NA ASSPQQGEETQY
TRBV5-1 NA ASSSTEGAF
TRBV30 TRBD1 AWSRDRGLEEQY
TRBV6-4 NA ASSGDRAGVVRTEAF
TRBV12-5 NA ASGLGATDTQY
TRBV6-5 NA ASSSGIRSNQPQH
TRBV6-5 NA ASDTGGYGYT
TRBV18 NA ASSLGRGTDTQY
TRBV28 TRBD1 ASSQPRGQGNSGNTIY
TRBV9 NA ASSPGQGNYGYT
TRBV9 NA ASSANPGMGYDSPLH
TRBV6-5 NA ASSYPRQASNYGYT
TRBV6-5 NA ASLFRVTEAF
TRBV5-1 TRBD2 ASSSGGAGNEQF
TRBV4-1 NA ASSQTGSSGANVLT
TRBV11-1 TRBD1 ASSRRQGRTEAF
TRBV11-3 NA ASSLIKPYYGYT
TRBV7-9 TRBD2 ASSLTRTSGGGNTDTQY
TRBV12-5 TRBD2 ASGSGTSGNTDTQY
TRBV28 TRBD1 ASSSLTGGRTEAF
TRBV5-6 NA ASSLWGWDSRETQH
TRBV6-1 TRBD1 ASSATGGSSNPRYNSPLH
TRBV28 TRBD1 ASSPGTGNEKLF
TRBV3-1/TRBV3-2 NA ASSQGAGVYSPLH
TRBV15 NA ATSRDHNNSPLH
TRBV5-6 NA ASSSTSEFEKLF
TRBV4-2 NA ASSQEGGAPLH
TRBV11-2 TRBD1 ASSIPTGGKTPLH
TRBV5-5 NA ASSFRSYGYT
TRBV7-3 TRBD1 ASSLFRDRAYEQY
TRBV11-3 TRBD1 ASSKDRAEQY
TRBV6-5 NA ASSYSSFGGYT
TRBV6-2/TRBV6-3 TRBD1 ASSYGDRGRYEQY
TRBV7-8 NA ASSLDGIYGYT
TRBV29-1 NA SAGHSNQPQH
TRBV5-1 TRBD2 ASSSLLAGGKNEQY
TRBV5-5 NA ASSLLGGTSEKLF
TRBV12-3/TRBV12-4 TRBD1 ASSLDRVYGYT
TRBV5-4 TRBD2 ASSLAGSASGVAGELF
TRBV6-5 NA ASSPRGGLNQPQH
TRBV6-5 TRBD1 ASTRQGTYGYT
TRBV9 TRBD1 ASSATTGGGYT
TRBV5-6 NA ASSLLGLVNTEAF
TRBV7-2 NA ASSTLTGTKNIQY
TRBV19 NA ASRPQGTDSPLH
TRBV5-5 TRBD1 ASSWDRSKVTDTQY
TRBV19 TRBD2 ASRQTSGGGQETQY
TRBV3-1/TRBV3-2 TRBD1 ASSLLDRGVTGELF
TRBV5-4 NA ASGRMGHQYNEQF
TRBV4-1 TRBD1 ASSDRGNYGYT
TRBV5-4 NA ASSLRTPKPRQETQY